This TCR beta chain was sequenced during a study of cytomegalovirus exposure and HLA in healthy donors. Regarding the study as a whole: Most subjects had HLA-A and HLA-B alleles reportedly predicted accurately by TCR beta sequences.

As concerns this clone: Antigen: not known.

PCR amplification relied on 60 Vbeta primers (plus 13 Jbeta primers). TCRdb keeps only in-frame clones here, not all; method: immunoSEQ multiplex PCR. The sample holds tens of thousands of clones, over 70% seen once. The CDR3 contains 15 residues. The V segment lost 3 bases and the J segment 7 bases; nucleotides outside the gene matches: 6. Germline V CDR1 and CDR2: LNHDA, SQIVND (reference sequence). The TCR sequence derives from a man between 35 and 55 years old in good health and CMV-seronegative. The V call is TRBV19, the J call TRBJ1-4; TRBD1 agrees at 9 bases. The sequenced sample consisted of PBMCs. The CDR3 protein is CASSIAGQGGEKLFF. CDR3 in DNA: TGTGCCAGTAGTATCGCGGGACAGGGAGGTGAAAAACTGTTTTTT.